This paragraph reports one T cell receptor beta chain. Its antigen remains unidentified. These data belong to a study of T-cell reconstitution after alpha-beta-depleted transplantation in children. There are 18 residues in the CDR3. Germline CDR1 reads DFQATT; CDR2 reads SNEGSKA (reference sequence). Trimming removed 4 bases from V and 1 base from J, with 23 bases in between. Unique molecular identifiers were incorporated into the prepared TCRbeta library. MiXCR, run by TCRdb on the PCR reads, gives a single entry per CDR3 protein. This sample has about a million distinct CDR3 sequences, with roughly 29% found just once. Study findings and constraints: Newly produced T cells mostly provided counts and TCRbeta diversity after one year, as hyperexpanded clones declined.

This sequence was found in a boy under two years old who had a stem cell transplant for SCID, so the T cells may come from the graft donor. The chain has TRBV20-1 and TRBJ1-5; possible D gene TRBD1, 6 bases. Sequences were derived from PBMCs, mostly from graft donor cells, sampled 360 days after TCRalphabeta/CD19-depleted stem cell transplant. The chain's CDR3 is CSATQSQGTSWSNQPQHF. CDR3 nucleotide sequence: TGCAGTGCTACCCAGTCACAGGGAACAAGTTGGAGCAATCAGCCCCAGCATTTT.